This TCR beta chain stems from a study of cytomegalovirus exposure and HLA in healthy donors. The CDR3 has 16 amino acids. The germline V gene has CDR1 SGHTA and CDR2 FQGNSA. V was trimmed by 5 bases and J by 0 bases, leaving 14 bases between them. A note on this clone: Its cognate antigen is unknown.

Researchers ran the PCR with 60 Vbeta and 13 Jbeta primers. Only in-frame clones appear in the TCRdb table, and some are missing; sequencing was by immunoSEQ multiplex PCR. The sample consists of fewer than 250,000 clones, 60% to 85% of them appearing once. Findings of the study overall: The study labeled more than 150 TCR beta chains cytomegalovirus-associated.

The sample was PBMCs. The sequence was obtained from a woman under 30 in good health and CMV-seronegative. The chain recombines TRBV7-2 with TRBJ1-3; D is perhaps TRBD1 (6 bases). The CDR3 loop is CASSLGQLRSGNTIYF. CDR3 nucleotide sequence: TGTGCCAGCAGCCTGGGACAATTACGCTCTGGAAACACCATATATTTT.